This TCR beta chain was sequenced in a study of T-cell reconstitution after alpha-beta-depleted transplantation in children. Findings and caveats of the study: It was reported that alpha-beta T cells came from several hundred expanded graft clones (about two months after transplant). By one year post-transplant, T-cell counts and diversity largely arose from T cells that were newly produced. After transplant, high TCRbeta diversity at day 60 in some patients arose from surviving recipient T cells and thymic progenitors.

Molecular barcoding with unique molecular identifiers was used for the TCRbeta library. TCRdb reprocessed the PCR reads with MiXCR, giving one entry per CDR3 protein. The repertoire consists of some 180,000 distinct CDR3 sequences, with about 7% occurring once and the leading ten covering 5% to 6.5%. As for this clonotype: Its specificity is unknown.

The V gene end was trimmed by 7 bases and the J gene end by 7 bases; junction bases not matched to a gene: 1. The CDR3 covers 12 residues. From germline, CDR1 is SQVTM and CDR2 ANQGSEA. Sequences were derived from PBMCs, sampled before TCRalphabeta/CD19-depleted stem cell transplant. The sequence came from a boy between 2 and 10 years old with acute lymphoblastic leukemia, due to receive a stem cell transplant. The genes are TRBV29-1 and TRBJ2-1; the match to TRBD2 covers 13 bases. CDR3 DNA sequence: TGCAGCGCGACTAGCGGGAGGAATGAGCAGTTCTTC. This encodes CSATSGRNEQFF.